This T cell receptor beta chain appears in the sequencing data of a study of blood T cell repertoires in COVID-19. The wider study: Samples representing acute and convalescent COVID-19 were sourced from the United States, Italy and Spain. T cells, B-cell-depleted T cells, or PBMCs supplied cDNA or gDNA.

The CDR3 length is 15 residues. The junction had 5 bases not matched to a gene; V was cut back by 2 bases and J by 2 bases. The germline gives CDR1 MNHEY, CDR2 SMNVEV (reference sequence). A note on this clone: Different DNA sequences within this sample yield the same CDR3.

Those who participated ranged in age from about 18 to 89 years and resided in about two dozen US areas. Categorization into cohorts depended on clinical history that participants reported. The assay was immunoSEQ multiplex PCR, and TCRdb's table has in-frame clones only and misses some. The data show under 65,000 clones, 70% to 80% seen once. This TCR was sampled from a woman in her fifties or sixties with acute COVID-19. Sequencing was performed on PBMCs or T cells enriched from blood (not recorded which). V and J are TRBV27 and TRBJ1-1; TRBD1 matches 7 bases. In nucleotides, the CDR3 is TGTGCCAGCAGTTTAGCCGGGACAGCAAACACTGAAGCTTTCTTT. Amino acids: CASSLAGTANTEAFF.